Following are 24 T cell receptor beta chains from one sample sequenced in a study of cytotoxic CD8 clonotypes in ibrutinib-treated CLL. The assay was immunoSEQ multiplex PCR, and TCRdb's table has in-frame clones only and misses some. The repertoire consists of around 70,000 clones, with more than 60% occurring once and the leading ten covering 5.7%. Sequencing was performed on PBMCs, taken after 12 months of ibrutinib treatment. Source of these receptors: a human donor with chronic lymphocytic leukemia.

This chain's CDR3 is CASSPGGLMGLNAFF. The CDR3 coding sequence is TGTGCCAGCAGCCCCGGGGGGCTCATGGGCCTGAACGCTTTCTTT. The chain recombines TRBV10-3 with TRBJ1-1; D is perhaps TRBD1 (6 bases). The CDR3 has 15 residues. V lost 10 bases and J 11 bases, leaving 29 bases between the germline ends. Germline V lookup: CDR1 ENHRY, CDR2 SYGVKD.

This clone was seen only a few times. V is TRBV7-2 and J is TRBJ2-3; perhaps D is TRBD1 or TRBD2 (5 bases each). V was trimmed by 4 bases and J by 7 bases, leaving 18 bases between them. The CDR3 runs to 15 residues. Per germline, CDR1 SGHTA and CDR2 FQGNSA. The DNA for the CDR3 is TGTGCCAGCAGCTCAATATTCCAGGGACCGAATACGCAGTATTTT. This encodes CASSSIFQGPNTQYF.

The chain uses TRBV6-6 and TRBJ2-3, with D possibly being TRBD1 (6 bases). Germline V gives CDR1 MNHNY, CDR2 SVGAGI (reference sequence). This CDR3 contains 15 residues. V lost 4 bases to trimming and J lost 0 bases, with 11 bases between them. The CDR3 loop reads CASSLDSPSTDTQYF. The CDR3 region has the DNA TGTGCCAGCAGTTTGGACAGCCCTAGCACAGATACGCAGTATTTT.

The gene calls are TRBV5-1 and TRBJ1-1; the D gene is possibly TRBD1 (5 bases). CDR3 length: 17 residues. Germline lookup yields CDR1 SGHRS and CDR2 YFSETQ. V lost 0 bases and J lost 0, with 15 bases in between. The CDR3 bases are TGCGCCAGCAGCTTGGTCGACAGCACTCCCCTGAACACTGAAGCTTTCTTT. Translation: CASSLVDSTPLNTEAFF.

This chain links TRBV5-6 with TRBJ2-7; 12 nucleotides align to TRBD1. The V gene end was trimmed by 3 bases and the J gene end by 5 bases; junction bases not matched to a gene: 9. CDR1 SGHDT and CDR2 YYEEEE come from the germline V gene. The CDR3 runs 16 residues. CDR3 sequence: CASSSPTGTGGDEQYF. CDR3 in DNA: TGTGCCAGCAGCTCTCCGACCGGGACAGGGGGCGACGAGCAGTACTTC.

The chain joins TRBV7-2 to TRBJ2-1; D gene uncertain. This CDR3 region has 15 residues. V was clipped by 0 bases and J by 5 bases, with 11 bases between them. In germline, CDR1 is SGHTA, CDR2 FQGNSA. CDR3 sequence (DNA): TGTGCCAGCAGCTTAGCGCGTGGGCACAACAATGAGCAGTTCTTC. Its translation: CASSLARGHNNEQFF.

The chain couples TRBV7-9 to TRBJ1-3; D is ambiguous. Germline lookup yields CDR1 SEHNR and CDR2 FQNEAQ (reference sequence). The CDR3 extends over 15 amino acids. Trimming removed 5 bases at V and 0 bases at J, with 11 bases between. The CDR3 nucleotides read TGTGCCAGCAGCACCGGGGTCCCCTCTGGAAACACCATATATTTT. Translation gives CASSTGVPSGNTIYF.

On this clone: Other DNA sequences from this sample encode an identical CDR3 as well. The gene calls are TRBV18 and TRBJ2-5, with D tentatively TRBD1 or TRBD2 (6 bases each). The germline V gene has CDR1 KGHSH and CDR2 LQKENI. V dropped 3 bases and J dropped 4 bases, with 12 bases sitting between them. The CDR3 totals 14 residues. CDR3 in amino acids: CASSPKGGGETQYF. The CDR3 region has the DNA TGTGCCAGCTCACCGAAGGGGGGAGGAGAGACCCAGTACTTC.

The V call is TRBV5-1, the J call TRBJ2-5, with 7 bases lining up with TRBD1. Per the germline V gene, CDR1 is SGHRS and CDR2 is YFSETQ. J lost 2 bases, V lost 3 bases, and 7 bases had no gene match. This CDR3 has 15 amino acids. CDR3 nucleotides: TGCGCCAGCAGCTCGGGCCTCAGGGGGCAAGAGACCCAGTACTTC. This encodes CASSSGLRGQETQYF.

The chain couples TRBV4-1 to TRBJ1-6; 7 bases align to TRBD1. The CDR3 contains 16 residues. V trimming: 6 bases; J trimming: 3 bases; junction bases outside the gene matches: 8. The germline V gene encodes CDR1 MGHRA and CDR2 YSYEKL. The DNA for the CDR3 is TGCGCCAGCAGGCACCCTAACAGGGGCTATAATTCACCCCTCCACTTT. It specifies CASRHPNRGYNSPLHF.

The chain combines TRBV7-2 with TRBJ2-7; D not certain. The V end lost 2 bases, the J end lost 0 bases, and 14 bases lay between the germline ends. This CDR3 is built from 16 residues. CDR1 is SGHTA and CDR2 is FQGNSA in the germline V gene. The CDR3: CASSLLPALSSYEQYF. DNA of the CDR3: TGTGCCAGCAGCTTACTCCCGGCCCTTAGCTCCTACGAGCAGTACTTC.

The chain couples TRBV7-9 to TRBJ1-5, with D possibly TRBD1 on 6 matching bases. The CDR3 spans 15 residues. The germline V gene encodes CDR1 SEHNR and CDR2 FQNEAQ (reference sequence). The V gene lost 4 bases and the J gene lost 2 bases, with 12 bases spanning the gap. CDR3 nucleotide sequence: TGTGCCAGCAGCTCCAACAGGGTTGGCAATCAGCCCCAGCATTTT. The encoded protein is CASSSNRVGNQPQHF.

J is TRBJ1-5 and V is TRBV6-5, with a tentative D call TRBD1 (5 bases). Between the trimmed V and J ends, which lost 5 bases and 1 base, there was a span of 12 bases. The germline gives CDR1 MNHEY, CDR2 SVGAGI. This CDR3 contains 15 residues. This CDR3 is CASSKGYWSNQPQHF. CDR3 nucleotide sequence: TGTGCCAGCAGTAAGGGGTATTGGAGCAATCAGCCCCAGCATTTT.

This clone was seen a few times. The chain carries TRBV7-6 and TRBJ1-1; D may be TRBD1 (5 bases). The CDR3 is made up of 14 amino acids. V was clipped by 5 bases and J by 6 bases, with 16 bases between them. Germline V CDR1 and CDR2: SGHVS, FNYEAQ. CDR3 residues: CASSHRPGFPEAFF. CDR3 sequence (DNA): TGTGCCAGCAGCCACCGTCCAGGGTTCCCTGAAGCTTTCTTT.

This clone turned up a few times. This chain joins TRBV7-6 and TRBJ2-7; tentatively, D is TRBD1 or TRBD2 (5 bases each). CDR1 is SGHVS and CDR2 is FNYEAQ in the germline V gene. The V end lost 3 bases, the J end lost 2 bases, and 17 bases lay between the germline ends. The CDR3 is 16 residues long. The CDR3 here is CASSLGPGSGPYEQYF. The CDR3 DNA follows: TGTGCCAGCAGCTTGGGACCGGGATCTGGCCCCTACGAGCAGTACTTC.

The chain links TRBV27 to TRBJ2-5; D is possibly TRBD1 or TRBD2 (5 bases each). The CDR3 length is 14 residues. Trimming took 4 bases from V and 2 from J, leaving 11 bases between them. CDR1 is MNHEY and CDR2 is SMNVEV in the germline V gene (reference sequence). CDR3 coding DNA: TGTGCCAGCAGTTGGGGGACGGAACAAGAGACCCAGTACTTC. Protein product: CASSWGTEQETQYF.

The chain employs TRBV28 and TRBJ1-1, with D possibly matching TRBD1 (6 bases). The CDR3 is made up of 14 amino acids. Germline CDR1 MDHEN, CDR2 SYDVKM. V lost 6 bases, J lost 1 base, and 12 bases lay in between. CDR3 DNA sequence: TGTGCCAGCAGCGTACAGGGTCGGAACACTGAAGCTTTCTTT. Its translation is CASSVQGRNTEAFF.

CDR3 nucleotides: TGTGCCAGCAGCCGGCAGGCGAACACTGAAGCTTTCTTT. It translates to CASSRQANTEAFF. The chain carries TRBV7-3 and TRBJ1-1; D is unclear. Germline lookup yields CDR1 SGHTA and CDR2 FQGTGA. V dropped 5 bases and J dropped 1 base, with 8 bases sitting between them. The CDR3 totals 13 residues. Filled out from reference TRBV7-3 and TRBJ1-1, the complete variable domain reads GAGVSQTPSNKVTEKGKYVELRCDPISGHTALYWYRQSLGQGPEFLIYFQGTGAADDSGLPNDRFFAVRPEGSVSTLKIQRTERGDSAVYLCASSRQANTEAFFGQGTRLTVV.

J is TRBJ2-1 and V is TRBV14, with 8 bases matching TRBD1. The germline V gene encodes CDR1 SGHDN and CDR2 FVKESK. This CDR3 has 16 amino acids. V was clipped by 4 bases and J by 1 base; unmatched bases: 6. CDR3 in amino acids: CASSPRTGRSYNEQFF. The CDR3 DNA is TGTGCCAGCAGCCCCCGGACAGGGAGGTCCTACAATGAGCAGTTCTTC. The whole variable domain, remainder taken from reference TRBV14 and TRBJ2-1, is EAGVTQFPSHSVIEKGQTVTLRCDPISGHDNLYWYRRVMGKEIKFLLHFVKESKQDESGMPNNRFLAERTGGTYSTLKVQPAELEDSGVYFCASSPRTGRSYNEQFFGPGTRLTVL.

The chain couples TRBV6-1 to TRBJ1-5; no firm D call. Germline V CDR1 and CDR2: MNHNS, SASEGT. V lost 1 base, J lost 3 bases, and 10 bases lay in between. The CDR3 length is 15 residues. The CDR3 nucleotides are TGTGCCAGCAGTGAAGTTCGGCATCCCAATCAGCCCCAGCATTTT. Protein: CASSEVRHPNQPQHF.

Only a few counts were recorded for this clone. The chain joins TRBV6-5 to TRBJ1-5, with D hard to call. CDR1 MNHEY and CDR2 SVGAGI come from the germline V gene. This CDR3 spans 14 amino acids. Trimming pared 5 bases from V and 3 bases from J, leaving 11 bases between. The DNA for the CDR3 is TGTGCCAGCAGTCCTGGGGTCACCAATCAGCCCCAGCATTTT. Protein sequence: CASSPGVTNQPQHF.

The chain joins TRBV6-1 to TRBJ2-2; 7 bases are a match to TRBD1. V lost 1 base to trimming and J lost 4 bases; unmatched junction nucleotides: 3. This CDR3 has 15 amino acids. The germline V gene encodes CDR1 MNHNS and CDR2 SASEGT. DNA for the CDR3: TGTGCCAGCAGTGAAGGGGACAGACGCACCGGGGAGCTGTTTTTT. Protein product: CASSEGDRRTGELFF.

The rearrangement uses TRBV10-3 and TRBJ2-7, with 10 bases that match TRBD1. Per the germline V gene, CDR1 is ENHRY and CDR2 is SYGVKD. The J segment lost 7 bases and the V segment lost 2 bases, leaving 5 bases of the junction unmatched. This CDR3 region has 14 residues. The CDR3 loop reads CAISEPDRGREQYF. CDR3 in DNA: TGTGCCATCAGTGAGCCAGACAGGGGGCGGGAGCAGTACTTC.

V is TRBV13 and J is TRBJ1-2; 8 bases align to TRBD1. The V and J ends lost 4 bases and 5 bases, in that order; junction bases with no gene match: 9. In germline, CDR1 is PRHDT, CDR2 FYEKMQ (reference sequence). The length of the CDR3 is 15 residues. The CDR3 sequence: CASSSRQGLTYGYTF. The CDR3 nucleotides read TGTGCCAGCAGCTCCCGACAGGGGCTCACTTATGGCTACACCTTC.